The rows below give T cell receptor beta chains drawn from one sample of a study of blood T cells in healthy people across ages. TCRdb independently ran MiXCR on the 5' RACE reads; one entry per CDR3 protein. The repertoire holds around 900,000 distinct CDR3 sequences, roughly 47% seen once, with about a fifth in the top ten. The sequencing sample was made of blood. The receptors come from a woman aged 55-75 years in good health. Each CDR3 is given with its conserved first and last residue. Each record gives: J gene, D gene, clone size, V gene, CDR3 DNA, CDR3 protein. D genes are given only for firm matches. Not every row has a clone size; where given, it reads once, few, many or a size class.

TRBJ1-1 | - | - | TRBV6-2/TRBV6-3 | TGTGCCAGCACCCAGTCAGGGGCTGAAGCTTTCTTT | CASTQSGAEAFF
TRBJ2-1 | - | once | TRBV4-3 | TGCGCCAGCAGCCAATTTGAGACTAACAATTACAATGAGCAGTTCTTC | CASSQFETNNYNEQFF
TRBJ2-5 | - | few | TRBV25-1 | TGTGCCAGCAGTGCCATAAGCCAAGAGACCCAGTACTTC | CASSAISQETQYF
TRBJ2-3 | TRBD1 | - | TRBV6-1 | TGTGCCAGCAGTGGCGAACGACAGGGGAGGACAGATACGCAGTATTTT | CASSGERQGRTDTQYF
TRBJ2-1 | TRBD2 | once | TRBV12-3/TRBV12-4 | TGTGCCAGCAGGGCGGGGGGCCGCCGTTCTAATGAGCAGTTCTTC | CASRAGGRRSNEQFF
TRBJ2-3 | - | few | TRBV7-2 | TGTGCCAGCAGCCCAGGAGGTCGAGATACGCAGTATTTT | CASSPGGRDTQYF
TRBJ2-1 | TRBD2 | - | TRBV20-1 | TGCAGTGCTAGAGTAAAGGCGGGAGTTAGTAATGAGCAGTTCTTC | CSARVKAGVSNEQFF
TRBJ2-3 | - | few | TRBV2 | TGTGCCAGCAGTGTTAGCAAAGATACGCAGTATTTT | CASSVSKDTQYF
TRBJ2-7 | - | few | TRBV7-8 | TGTGCCAGCAGCTTAGCGTCAGGGGTTGGGTCCTACGAGCAGTACTTC | CASSLASGVGSYEQYF
TRBJ2-3 | - | once | TRBV20-1 | TGCGTTCTAGGATTACTGGGCGCAGATACGCAGTATTTT | CVLGLLGADTQYF
TRBJ2-5 | - | - | TRBV6-5 | TGTGCCAGCGGGAGTTCGGCCGAGACCCAGTACTTC | CASGSSAETQYF
TRBJ1-2 | - | - | TRBV4-1 | TGCGCCAGCAGCCAAGAAACAAGGGTCGTCTATGGCTACACCTTC | CASSQETRVVYGYTF
TRBJ2-7 | TRBD2 | once | TRBV7-2 | TGTGCCAGCAGCTACTACGGCCCGGGAGGTCTCTACGAGCAGTACTTC | CASSYYGPGGLYEQYF
TRBJ2-7 | TRBD1 | - | TRBV29-1 | TGCAGCGTTTTAGACAGGGGCTACGAGCAGTACTTC | CSVLDRGYEQYF
TRBJ2-1 | TRBD2 | - | TRBV10-3 | TGTGCCATCGGTGACTCTAGCGGGAGGGCCTCTTACAATGAGCAGTTCTTC | CAIGDSSGRASYNEQFF
TRBJ2-7 | - | - | TRBV28 | TGTGCCAGCAGTTCGGATTTGGGGTACGAGCAGTACTTC | CASSSDLGYEQYF
TRBJ2-5 | TRBD2 | - | TRBV10-3 | TGTGCCATCAGAGAAGGACTAGCGGGTCCCCCTTCCTACAATGAGCAGTACTTC | CAIREGLAGPPSYNEQYF
TRBJ1-5 | - | - | TRBV28 | TGTGCCAGCAGTTTTCGGACGGAAGAAGATCAGCCCCAGCATTTT | CASSFRTEEDQPQHF
TRBJ2-7 | TRBD2 | few | TRBV4-1 | TGCGCCAGCAGCCACATCCTAGCGGGCGCGGCCTACGAGCAGTACTTC | CASSHILAGAAYEQYF
TRBJ2-4 | - | - | TRBV10-2 | TGCGCCAGCAGTGAAATGGGACGTAGCAAAAACATTCAGTACTTC | CASSEMGRSKNIQYF
TRBJ2-1 | TRBD2 | - | TRBV5-1 | TGCGCCAGCAGCCCCGGGACTAGCGGGAGAATGGTGCAGTTCTTC | CASSPGTSGRMVQFF
TRBJ2-5 | - | - | TRBV10-3 | TGTGCCATCGGGGCAGGAAGTTCTCAAGAGACCCAGTACTTC | CAIGAGSSQETQYF
TRBJ2-5 | TRBD2 | few | TRBV20-1 | TGCAGTGCTCGACTAGCGAATCAAGAGACCCAGTACTTC | CSARLANQETQYF
TRBJ1-6 | - | - | TRBV3-1 | TGTGCCAGCAGCCAAGCAAGTGGACCCCTCCACTTT | CASSQASGPLHF
TRBJ2-4 | - | few | TRBV4-1 | TGCGCCAGCAGCCAAGAGATAGTGACCTCGGGGGAGCAGTACTTC | CASSQEIVTSGEQYF
TRBJ2-5 | TRBD2 | - | TRBV18 | TGTGCCAGTAAGACTAGCGGCCAACAAGAGACCCAGTACTTC | CASKTSGQQETQYF
TRBJ2-1 | - | - | TRBV5-1 | TGCGCCAGCAGCTGGGGGCCCGGAGGTAATGAGCAGTTCTTC | CASSWGPGGNEQFF
TRBJ2-3 | TRBD2 | - | TRBV10-3 | TGTGCCGCCAGAAGCGGGACTAACACAGATACGCAGTATTTT | CAARSGTNTDTQYF
TRBJ2-1 | TRBD1 | - | TRBV5-1 | TGCGCCAGCAGCCCGACAGGGATTGTTCATGAGCAGTTCTTC | CASSPTGIVHEQFF
TRBJ1-5 | - | once | TRBV20-1 | TGCACGGTGGGTCGCGATCGGCCCCAGCATTTT | CTVGRDRPQHF
TRBJ2-1 | TRBD2 | - | TRBV7-8 | TGTGCCAGCAGCTTAGTATTAGCGGGAGACTACGAGCAGTTCTTC | CASSLVLAGDYEQFF
TRBJ2-5 | - | - | TRBV20-1 | TGCAGTGCAAAGCCGGGTTATGGAGCCCAGTACTTC | CSAKPGYGAQYF
TRBJ2-3 | TRBD1 | - | TRBV29-1 | TGCAGCGCGAATGGACAGGGCGCAGATACGCAGTATTTT | CSANGQGADTQYF
TRBJ2-7 | - | - | TRBV2 | TGTGCCAGCAGTGATACGCAATCCTACGAGCAGTACTTC | CASSDTQSYEQYF
TRBJ1-1 | TRBD1 | - | TRBV20-1 | TGCAGTGCTAGAGTGAGACAGGGGGATAAAGCTTTCTTT | CSARVRQGDKAFF
TRBJ2-7 | TRBD1 | - | TRBV4-1 | TGCGCCAGCAGCCCAAACCAGGGGGCAGGCGAGCAGTACTTC | CASSPNQGAGEQYF
TRBJ2-1 | - | few | TRBV20-1 | TGCAGTGCGGGGTTTAGTCTGCTCGAACGCTACAATGAGCAGTTCTTC | CSAGFSLLERYNEQFF
TRBJ2-7 | TRBD2 | - | TRBV20-1 | TGCAGTGCTGAATCTGGGGACTACCCCTACGAGCAGTACTTC | CSAESGDYPYEQYF
TRBJ2-6 | TRBD2 | - | TRBV3-1 | TGTGCCAGCAGCCGAGCGGGAGGGGGGGCCAACGTCCTGACTTTC | CASSRAGGGANVLTF
TRBJ2-7 | - | few | TRBV4-1 | TGCGCCAGCAGCCAAGTAGTTGCGGGGGCTAACTCCTACGAGCAGTACTTC | CASSQVVAGANSYEQYF
TRBJ2-3 | - | - | TRBV5-4 | TGTGCCAGCAGCTTGGTGGGGGCAGGGATTCCAGATACGCAGTATTTT | CASSLVGAGIPDTQYF
TRBJ2-7 | TRBD2 | - | TRBV6-1 | TGTGCCAGCAGTGAATGGGGGACTAGCGAGACCTACGAGCAGTACTTC | CASSEWGTSETYEQYF